The source of this T cell receptor beta chain is a study of blood T cell repertoires in COVID-19. On the study more broadly: The United States, Italy and Spain supplied acute and convalescent COVID-19 samples. Nucleic acid was either cDNA or gDNA, and it came from T cells, B-cell-depleted T cells, or PBMCs.

In the original processing: Amplifying reference gene primers gave estimates of nucleated cell counts. Here immunoSEQ multiplex PCR was the method, and the copy in TCRdb shows in-frame clones only, minus some. From that table come the V and J calls and clone size; the DNA was used to work out D and trimming. The repertoire holds around 100,000 clones, with 85% as singletons. This TCR was recovered from a man aged 35 to 55 with acute or convalescent COVID-19. Sequenced material: peripheral blood.

The CDR3 loop reads CASSLRAGETQYF. CDR3 bases: TGTGCCAGCAGTTTGAGGGCGGGGGAGACCCAGTACTTC. V is TRBV12-3 or TRBV12-4 and J is TRBJ2-5, with D perhaps matching TRBD2 (6 bases). Trimming cost V 3 bases and J 5 bases, with 10 bases left between them. This CDR3 comprises 13 residues.